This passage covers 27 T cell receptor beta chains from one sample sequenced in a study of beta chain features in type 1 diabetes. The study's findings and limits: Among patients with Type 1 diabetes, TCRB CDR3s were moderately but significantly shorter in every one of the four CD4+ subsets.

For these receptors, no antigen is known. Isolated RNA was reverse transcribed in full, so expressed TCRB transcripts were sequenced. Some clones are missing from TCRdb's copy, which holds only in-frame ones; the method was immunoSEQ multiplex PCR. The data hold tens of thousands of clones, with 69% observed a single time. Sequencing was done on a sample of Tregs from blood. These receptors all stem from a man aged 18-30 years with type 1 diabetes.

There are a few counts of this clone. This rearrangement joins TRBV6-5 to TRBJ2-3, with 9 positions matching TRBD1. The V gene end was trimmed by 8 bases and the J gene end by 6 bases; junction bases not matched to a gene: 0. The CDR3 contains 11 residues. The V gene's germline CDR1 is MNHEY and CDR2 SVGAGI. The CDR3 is CASGQGDTQYF. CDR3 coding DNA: TGTGCCAGCGGACAGGGGGATACGCAGTATTTT.

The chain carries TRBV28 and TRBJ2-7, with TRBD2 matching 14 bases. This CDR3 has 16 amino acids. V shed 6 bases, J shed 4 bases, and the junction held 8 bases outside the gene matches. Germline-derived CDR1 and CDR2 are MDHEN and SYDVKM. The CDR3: CASSVRGLAGEYEQYF. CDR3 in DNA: TGTGCCAGCAGCGTCAGGGGACTAGCGGGAGAATACGAGCAGTACTTC.

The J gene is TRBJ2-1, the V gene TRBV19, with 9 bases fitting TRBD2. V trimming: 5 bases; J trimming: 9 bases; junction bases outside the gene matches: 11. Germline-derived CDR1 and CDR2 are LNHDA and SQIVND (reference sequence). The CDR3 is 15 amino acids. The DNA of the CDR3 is TGTGCCAGTAGTGCCCTAGCGGGGAAGCTCAGTGAGCAGTTCTTC. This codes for CASSALAGKLSEQFF. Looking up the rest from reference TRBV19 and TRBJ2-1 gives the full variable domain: DGGITQSPKYLFRKEGQNVTLSCEQNLNHDAMYWYRQDPGQGLRLIYYSQIVNDFQKGDIAEGYSVSREKKESFPLTVTSAQKNPTAFYLCASSALAGKLSEQFFGPGTRLTVL.

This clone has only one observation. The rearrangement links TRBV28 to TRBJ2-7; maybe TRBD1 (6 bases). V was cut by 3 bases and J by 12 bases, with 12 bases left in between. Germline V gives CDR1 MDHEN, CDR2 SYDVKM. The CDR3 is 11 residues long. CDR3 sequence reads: CASSFLQGWYF. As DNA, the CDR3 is TGTGCCAGCAGTTTTCTACAGGGATGGTACTTC.

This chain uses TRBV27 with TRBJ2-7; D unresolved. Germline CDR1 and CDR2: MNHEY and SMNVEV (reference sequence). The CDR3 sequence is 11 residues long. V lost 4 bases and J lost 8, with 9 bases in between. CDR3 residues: CASSSSVKQYF. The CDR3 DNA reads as TGTGCCAGCAGTTCTTCCGTTAAGCAGTACTTC.

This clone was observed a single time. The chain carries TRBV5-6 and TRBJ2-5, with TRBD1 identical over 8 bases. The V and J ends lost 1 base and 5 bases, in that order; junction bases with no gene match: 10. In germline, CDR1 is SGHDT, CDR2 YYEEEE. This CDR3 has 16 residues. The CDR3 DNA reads TGTGCCAGCAGCTTGAGGACAGGGCTCCCGACGGAGACCCAGTACTTC. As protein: CASSLRTGLPTETQYF.

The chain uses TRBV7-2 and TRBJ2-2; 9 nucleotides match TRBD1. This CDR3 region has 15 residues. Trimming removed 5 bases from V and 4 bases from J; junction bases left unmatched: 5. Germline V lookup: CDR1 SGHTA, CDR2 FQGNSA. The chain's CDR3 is CASSRPGQGTGELFF. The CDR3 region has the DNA TGTGCCAGCAGCCGGCCGGGACAGGGCACCGGGGAGCTGTTTTTT.

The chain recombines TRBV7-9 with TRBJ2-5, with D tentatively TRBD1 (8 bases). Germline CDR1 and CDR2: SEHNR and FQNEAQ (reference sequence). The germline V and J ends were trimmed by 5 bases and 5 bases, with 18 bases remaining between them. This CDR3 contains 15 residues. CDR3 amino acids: CASSPGGAAGETQYF. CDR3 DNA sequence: TGTGCCAGCAGCCCAGGGGGCGCAGCGGGGGAGACCCAGTACTTC.

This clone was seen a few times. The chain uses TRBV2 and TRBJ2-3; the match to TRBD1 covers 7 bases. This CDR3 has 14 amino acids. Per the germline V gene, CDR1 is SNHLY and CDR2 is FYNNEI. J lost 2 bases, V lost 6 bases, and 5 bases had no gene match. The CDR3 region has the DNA TGTGCCAGCAGCCGGGACAGACACACAGATACGCAGTATTTT. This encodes CASSRDRHTDTQYF.

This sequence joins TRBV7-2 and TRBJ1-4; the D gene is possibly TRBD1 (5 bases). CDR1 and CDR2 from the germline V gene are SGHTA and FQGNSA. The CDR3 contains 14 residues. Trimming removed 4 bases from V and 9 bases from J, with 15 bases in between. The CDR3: CASSSQLGGQKLFF. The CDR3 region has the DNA TGTGCCAGCAGCTCCCAGCTGGGGGGTCAAAAACTGTTTTTT.

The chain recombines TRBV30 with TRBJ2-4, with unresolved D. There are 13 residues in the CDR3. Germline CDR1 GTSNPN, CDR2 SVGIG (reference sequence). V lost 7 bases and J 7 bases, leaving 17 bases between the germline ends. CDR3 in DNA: TGTGCCTTTACAGCCCCAGCCGGTAACATTCAGTACTTC. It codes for CAFTAPAGNIQYF.

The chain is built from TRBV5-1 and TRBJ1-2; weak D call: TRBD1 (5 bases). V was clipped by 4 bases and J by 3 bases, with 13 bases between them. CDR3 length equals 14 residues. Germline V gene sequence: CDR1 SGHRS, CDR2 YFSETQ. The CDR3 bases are TGCGCCAGCAGCATCCGCTCGGGGGACTATGGCTACACCTTC. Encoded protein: CASSIRSGDYGYTF. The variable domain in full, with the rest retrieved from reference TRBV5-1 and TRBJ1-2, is KAGVTQTPRYLIKTRGQQVTLSCSPISGHRSVSWYQQTPGQGLQFLFEYFSETQRNKGNFPGRFSGRQFSNSRSEMNVSTLELGDSALYLCASSIRSGDYGYTFGSGTRLTVV.

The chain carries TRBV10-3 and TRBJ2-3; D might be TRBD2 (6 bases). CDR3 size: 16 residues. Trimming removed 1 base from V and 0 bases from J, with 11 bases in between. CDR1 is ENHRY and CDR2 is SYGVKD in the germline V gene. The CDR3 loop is CAISEYGGVSTDTQYF. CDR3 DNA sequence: TGTGCCATCAGTGAGTACGGCGGGGTAAGCACAGATACGCAGTATTTT.

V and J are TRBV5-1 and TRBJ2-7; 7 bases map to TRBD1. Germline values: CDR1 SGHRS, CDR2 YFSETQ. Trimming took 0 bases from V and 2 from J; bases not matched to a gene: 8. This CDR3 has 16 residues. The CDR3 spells CASSLVAGTAAYEQYF. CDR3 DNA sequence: TGCGCCAGCAGCTTGGTCGCTGGGACAGCAGCCTACGAGCAGTACTTC.

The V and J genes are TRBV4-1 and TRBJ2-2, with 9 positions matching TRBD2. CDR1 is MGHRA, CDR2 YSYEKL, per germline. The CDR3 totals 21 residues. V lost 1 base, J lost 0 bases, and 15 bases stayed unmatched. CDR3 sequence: CASSQGSLSPTSGSNTGELFF. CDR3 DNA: TGCGCCAGCAGCCAAGGGTCCCTATCCCCGACTAGCGGATCGAACACCGGGGAGCTGTTTTTT.

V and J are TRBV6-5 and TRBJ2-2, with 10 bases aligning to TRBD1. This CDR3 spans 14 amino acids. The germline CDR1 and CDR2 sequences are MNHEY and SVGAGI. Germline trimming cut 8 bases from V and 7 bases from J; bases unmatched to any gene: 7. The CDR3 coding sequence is TGTGCCAGCTCCGAGACAGGGGGCATCGGGGAGCTGTTTTTT. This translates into CASSETGGIGELFF.

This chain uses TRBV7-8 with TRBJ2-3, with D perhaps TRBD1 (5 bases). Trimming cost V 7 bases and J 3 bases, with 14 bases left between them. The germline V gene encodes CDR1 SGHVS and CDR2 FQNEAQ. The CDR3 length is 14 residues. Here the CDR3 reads CASISGYSTDTQYF. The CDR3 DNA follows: TGTGCCAGCATCTCAGGGTATTCTACAGATACGCAGTATTTT. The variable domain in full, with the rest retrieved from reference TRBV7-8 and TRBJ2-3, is GAGVSQSPRYKVAKRGQDVALRCDPISGHVSLFWYQQALGQGPEFLTYFQNEAQLDKSGLPSDRFFAERPEGSVSTLKIQRTQQEDSAVYLCASISGYSTDTQYFGPGTRLTVL.

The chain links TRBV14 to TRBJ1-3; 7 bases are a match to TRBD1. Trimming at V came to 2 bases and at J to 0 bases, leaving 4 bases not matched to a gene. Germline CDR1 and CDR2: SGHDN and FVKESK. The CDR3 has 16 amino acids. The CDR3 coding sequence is TGTGCCAGCAGCCAAAGGGGGCCGAGCTCTGGAAACACCATATATTTT. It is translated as CASSQRGPSSGNTIYF.

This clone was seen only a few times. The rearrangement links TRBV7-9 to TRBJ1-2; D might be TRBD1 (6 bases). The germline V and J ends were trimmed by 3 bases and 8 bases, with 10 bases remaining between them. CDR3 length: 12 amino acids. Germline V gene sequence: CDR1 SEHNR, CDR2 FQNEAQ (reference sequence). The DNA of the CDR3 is TGTGCCAGCAGCTTGGGACAACACGGCTACACCTTC. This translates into CASSLGQHGYTF.

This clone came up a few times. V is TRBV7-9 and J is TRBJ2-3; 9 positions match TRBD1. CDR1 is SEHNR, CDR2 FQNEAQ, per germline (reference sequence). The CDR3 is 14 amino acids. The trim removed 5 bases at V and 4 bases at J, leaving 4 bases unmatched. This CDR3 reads CASSPGQGSDTQYF. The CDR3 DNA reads TGTGCCAGCAGCCCGGGACAGGGATCAGATACGCAGTATTTT.

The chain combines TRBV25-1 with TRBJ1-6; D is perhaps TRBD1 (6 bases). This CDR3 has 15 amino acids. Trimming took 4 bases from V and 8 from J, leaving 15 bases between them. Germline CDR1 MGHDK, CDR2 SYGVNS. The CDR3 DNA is TGTGCCAGCAGTGTGACAGGTGGGGGGGATTCACCCCTCCACTTT. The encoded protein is CASSVTGGGDSPLHF. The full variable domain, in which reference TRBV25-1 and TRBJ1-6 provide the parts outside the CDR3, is EADIYQTPRYLVIGTGKKITLECSQTMGHDKMYWYQQDPGMELHLIHYSYGVNSTEKGDLSSESTVSRIRTEHFPLTLESARPSHTSQYLCASSVTGGGDSPLHFGNGTRLTVT.

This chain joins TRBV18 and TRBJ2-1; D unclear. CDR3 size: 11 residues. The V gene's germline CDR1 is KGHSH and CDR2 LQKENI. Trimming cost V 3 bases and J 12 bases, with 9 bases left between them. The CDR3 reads CASSPSVVQFF. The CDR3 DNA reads TGTGCCAGCTCACCGTCAGTCGTGCAGTTCTTC.

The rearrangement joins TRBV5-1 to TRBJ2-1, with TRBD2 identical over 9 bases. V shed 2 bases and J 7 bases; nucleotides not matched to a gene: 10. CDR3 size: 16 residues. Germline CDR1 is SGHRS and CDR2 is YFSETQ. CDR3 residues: CASSFTLAGDRNEQFF. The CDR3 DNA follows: TGCGCCAGCAGCTTCACGTTAGCGGGGGATCGGAATGAGCAGTTCTTC.

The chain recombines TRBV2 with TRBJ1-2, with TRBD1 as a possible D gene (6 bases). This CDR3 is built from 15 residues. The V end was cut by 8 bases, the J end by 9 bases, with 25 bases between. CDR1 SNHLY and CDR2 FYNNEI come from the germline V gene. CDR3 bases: TGTGCCAGCCAAGACAGAGGGGGTCATGGAGATAGCTACACCTTC. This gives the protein CASQDRGGHGDSYTF.

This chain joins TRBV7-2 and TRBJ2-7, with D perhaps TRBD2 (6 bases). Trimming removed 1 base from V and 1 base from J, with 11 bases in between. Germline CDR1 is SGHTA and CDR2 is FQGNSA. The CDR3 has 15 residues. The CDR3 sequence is CASSLVGTVSYEQYF. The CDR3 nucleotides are TGTGCCAGCAGCTTAGTTGGGACTGTTTCCTACGAGCAGTACTTC.

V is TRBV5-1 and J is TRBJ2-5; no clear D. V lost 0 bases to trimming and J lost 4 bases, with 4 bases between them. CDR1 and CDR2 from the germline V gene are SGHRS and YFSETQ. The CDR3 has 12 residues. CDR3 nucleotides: TGCGCCAGCAGCTTGGCCCGAGAGACCCAGTACTTC. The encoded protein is CASSLARETQYF.

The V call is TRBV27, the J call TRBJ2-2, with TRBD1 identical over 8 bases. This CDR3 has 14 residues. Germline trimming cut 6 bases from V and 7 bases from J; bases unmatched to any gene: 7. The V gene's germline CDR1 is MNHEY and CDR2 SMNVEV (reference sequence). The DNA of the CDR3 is TGTGCCAGCAGCAAGGACAGGGCGAACGGGGAGCTGTTTTTT. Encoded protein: CASSKDRANGELFF.